This T cell receptor (beta chain) was identified in a study of response to subunit inactivated influenza vaccine. This CDR3 spans 14 amino acids. Germline CDR1 and CDR2: DFQATT and SNEGSKA (reference sequence). Between the trimmed V and J ends, which lost 0 bases and 4 bases, there was a span of 12 bases. One entry per CDR3 protein results from TCRdb running MiXCR on the RT-PCR reads. In the table there are roughly 650,000 distinct CDR3 sequences, 11% to 15% of which are singletons. This TCR came from a man aged 50-60 years who received an inactivated influenza vaccine. Sequenced here: PBMCs from blood, sampled less than 15 days before vaccination. The chain employs TRBV20-1 and TRBJ1-2, with D possibly being TRBD1 (5 bases). The CDR3 loop reads CSARDPGEVYGYTF. The CDR3 bases are TGCAGTGCTAGAGATCCGGGGGAGGTCTATGGCTACACCTTC.